This TCR beta chain was obtained from a study of cytomegalovirus exposure and HLA in healthy donors. As for the study in general: From donors who were HLA-typed, an early data release held around 85 million unique TCRs. Findings of the study overall: Later analysis reportedly placed an Asian-associated ancestry cluster below the roughly 640-donor mean in N-insertions.

With respect to this clone: The antigen remains undetermined.

The CDR3 is 14 amino acids. CDR1 is GTSNPN and CDR2 is SVGIG in the germline V gene (reference sequence). The PCR was carried out with 60 Vbeta primers and 13 Jbeta primers. Profiled with immunoSEQ multiplex PCR; TCRdb holds only in-frame clones, not every one. The sample carries more than 85,000 clones, 65% to 85% recorded once. The receptor's source is a man between 25 and 39 years old in good health and CMV-seropositive. The sequenced sample consisted of PBMCs. This chain links TRBV30 with TRBJ1-1, with D perhaps matching TRBD1 (6 bases). CDR3 sequence: CALKAQGLDTEAFF. CDR3 coding DNA: TGTGCTTTGAAGGCACAGGGTTTGGACACTGAAGCTTTCTTT. Full variable domain (remainder filled in from reference TRBV30 and TRBJ1-1): SQTIHQWPATLVQPVGSPLSLECTVEGTSNPNLYWYRQAAGRGLQLLFYSVGIGQISSEVPQNLSASRPQDRQFILSSKKLLLSDSGFYLCALKAQGLDTEAFFGQGTRLTVV.